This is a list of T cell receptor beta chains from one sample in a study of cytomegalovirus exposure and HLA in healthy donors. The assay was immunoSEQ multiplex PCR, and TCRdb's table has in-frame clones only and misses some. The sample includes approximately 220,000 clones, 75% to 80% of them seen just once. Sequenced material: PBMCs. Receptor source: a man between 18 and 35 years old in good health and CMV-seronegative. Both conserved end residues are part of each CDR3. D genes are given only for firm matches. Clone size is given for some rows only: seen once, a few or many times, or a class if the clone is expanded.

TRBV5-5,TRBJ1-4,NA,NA,CASNLATNEKLFF,TGTGCCAGCAATTTAGCCACTAATGAAAAACTGTTTTTT
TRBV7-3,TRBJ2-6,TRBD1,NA,CASSATGHGANVLTF,TGTGCCAGCAGCGCGACAGGGCACGGGGCCAACGTCCTGACTTTC
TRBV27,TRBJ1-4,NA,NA,CASSLKHPAGQSPEKLFF,TGTGCCAGCAGTTTAAAACACCCCGCGGGTCAGAGTCCAGAAAAACTGTTTTTT
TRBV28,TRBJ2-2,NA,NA,CASTLTPTGELFF,TGTGCCAGCACCCTAACCCCCACCGGGGAGCTGTTTTTT
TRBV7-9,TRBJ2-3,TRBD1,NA,CASSPPLTGVGTDTQYF,TGTGCCAGCAGCCCACCCCTGACAGGGGTGGGCACAGATACGCAGTATTTT
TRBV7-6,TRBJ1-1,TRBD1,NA,CASSSLTGTGRKGTEAFF,TGTGCCAGCAGCTCGCTTACCGGGACAGGGCGGAAGGGTACTGAAGCTTTCTTT
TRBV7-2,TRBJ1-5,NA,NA,CASSLVGGWGQPQHF,TGTGCCAGCAGCTTAGTAGGGGGTTGGGGTCAGCCCCAGCATTTT
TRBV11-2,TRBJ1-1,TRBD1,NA,CASSFRGRRNTEAFF,TGTGCCAGCAGCTTCAGGGGGCGCCGGAACACTGAAGCTTTCTTT
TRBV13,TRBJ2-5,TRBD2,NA,CATSTSGGSGETQYF,TGTGCCACCTCGACTAGCGGGGGGTCGGGGGAGACCCAGTACTTC
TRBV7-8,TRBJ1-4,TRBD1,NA,CASSRLTGWDEKLFF,TGTGCCAGCAGCCGATTGACAGGGTGGGATGAAAAACTGTTTTTT
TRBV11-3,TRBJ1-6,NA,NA,CASSSAGNLGSPLHF,TGTGCCAGCAGCTCAGCCGGGAACCTAGGTTCACCCCTCCACTTT
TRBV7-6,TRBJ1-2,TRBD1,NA,CASSLGGTGTGYTF,TGTGCCAGCAGCTTAGGAGGGACAGGGACTGGCTACACCTTC
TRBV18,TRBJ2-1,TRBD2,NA,CASSSEDSLGLAGGEQFF,TGTGCCAGCTCATCGGAGGACAGCTTGGGACTAGCGGGAGGTGAGCAGTTCTTC
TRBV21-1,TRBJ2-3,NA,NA,CASRITPSVRADTQYF,TGTGCCAGCAGGATCACCCCTAGCGTTAGGGCAGATACGCAGTATTTT
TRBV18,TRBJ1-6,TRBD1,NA,CASSRDRDRGNSPLHF,TGTGCCAGCTCACGGGACCGGGACAGGGGTAATTCACCCCTCCACTTT
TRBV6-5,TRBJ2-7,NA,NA,CASSYSLDRNSYEQYF,TGTGCCAGCAGTTACTCATTAGACAGGAATAGCTACGAGCAGTACTTC
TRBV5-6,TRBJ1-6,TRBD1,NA,CASSLWVTGNSPLHF,TGTGCCAGCAGCTTGTGGGTGACAGGGAATTCACCCCTCCACTTT
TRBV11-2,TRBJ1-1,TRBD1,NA,CASSLTGVSKNTEAFF,TGTGCCAGCAGCTTAACAGGGGTCTCAAAGAACACTGAAGCTTTCTTT
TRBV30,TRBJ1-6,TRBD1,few,CAYDRDKNSPLHF,TGTGCTTATGACAGGGATAAAAATTCACCCCTCCACTTT
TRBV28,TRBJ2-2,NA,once,CASSRGLGELFF,TGTGCCAGCAGTCGGGGTCTCGGGGAGCTGTTTTTT
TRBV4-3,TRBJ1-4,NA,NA,CASSQERVTGEKLFF,TGCGCCAGCAGCCAAGAACGGGTAACGGGGGAAAAACTGTTTTTT
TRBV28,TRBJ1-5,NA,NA,CASKTGGSNQPQHF,TGTGCCAGCAAAACGGGGGGCAGCAATCAGCCCCAGCATTTT
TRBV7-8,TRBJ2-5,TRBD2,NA,CASSLTSGSREETQYF,TGTGCCAGCAGCTTGACTAGCGGGAGTCGGGAAGAGACCCAGTACTTC
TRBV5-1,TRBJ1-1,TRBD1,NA,CASSIGQGNTEAFF,TGCGCCAGCAGCATCGGACAGGGGAACACTGAAGCTTTCTTT
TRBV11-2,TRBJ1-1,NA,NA,CASSLDRVTEAFF,TGTGCCAGCAGCTTAGATCGGGTCACTGAAGCTTTCTTT
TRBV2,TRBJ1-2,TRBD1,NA,CASRGQGSDYGYTF,TGTGCCAGCAGAGGACAGGGTAGTGACTATGGCTACACCTTC
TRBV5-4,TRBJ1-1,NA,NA,CASSPTGPLNTEAFF,TGTGCCAGCAGCCCCACAGGACCTTTGAACACTGAAGCTTTCTTT
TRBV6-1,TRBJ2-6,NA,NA,CASTGSVGGANVLTF,TGTGCCAGCACGGGTTCAGTTGGTGGGGCCAACGTCCTGACTTTC
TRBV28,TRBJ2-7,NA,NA,CASSLRGYEQYF,TGTGCCAGCAGTTTACGGGGCTACGAGCAGTACTTC
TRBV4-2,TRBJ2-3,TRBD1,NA,CASSQGLFRTGRDTQYF,TGTGCCAGCAGCCAAGGATTGTTCCGGACAGGGAGAGATACGCAGTATTTT
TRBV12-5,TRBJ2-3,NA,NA,CASGLFTGNLDTQYF,TGTGCTAGTGGTTTGTTTACGGGGAACCTAGATACGCAGTATTTT
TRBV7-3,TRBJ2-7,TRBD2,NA,CASGMGGGYEQYF,TGTGCCAGCGGTATGGGCGGGGGTTACGAGCAGTACTTC
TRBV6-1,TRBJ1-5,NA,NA,CASSAAQGHNQPQHF,TGTGCCAGCAGCGCCGCCCAGGGCCACAATCAGCCCCAGCATTTT
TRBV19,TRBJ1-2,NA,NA,CASSSSRGAEGYTF,TGTGCCAGTAGTTCCTCGCGGGGGGCTGAGGGCTACACCTTC
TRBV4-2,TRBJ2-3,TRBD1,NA,CASSQYDRGASTDTQYF,TGTGCCAGCAGCCAGTACGACAGGGGCGCGAGCACAGATACGCAGTATTTT
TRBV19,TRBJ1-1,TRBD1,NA,CASSVKTGNAEAFF,TGTGCCAGTAGTGTCAAGACAGGGAACGCTGAAGCTTTCTTT
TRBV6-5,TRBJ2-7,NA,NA,CASSYSFYTTDEQYF,TGTGCCAGCAGTTACTCTTTCTACACTACCGACGAGCAGTACTTC
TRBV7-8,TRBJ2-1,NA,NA,CASSLARQGYNEQFF,TGTGCCAGCAGCTTAGCCAGGCAGGGTTACAATGAGCAGTTCTTC
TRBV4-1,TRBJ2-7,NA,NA,CASSQDFGVPGQYF,TGCGCCAGCAGCCAAGATTTCGGGGTCCCCGGGCAGTACTTC
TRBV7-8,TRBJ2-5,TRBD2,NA,CASSPGTSGNQETQYF,TGTGCCAGCAGCCCCGGGACTAGCGGAAACCAAGAGACCCAGTACTTC
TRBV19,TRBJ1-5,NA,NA,CASSIEALRDQPQHF,TGTGCCAGTAGTATAGAAGCCCTCAGGGATCAGCCCCAGCATTTT
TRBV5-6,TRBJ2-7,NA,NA,CASSWYRAYSEQYF,TGTGCCAGCAGCTGGTACAGGGCTTATTCCGAGCAGTACTTC
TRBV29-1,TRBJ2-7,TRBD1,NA,CSVVTGVFEQYF,TGCAGCGTGGTAACAGGGGTATTCGAGCAGTACTTC
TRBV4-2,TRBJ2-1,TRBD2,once,CASSPGTSGGADNEQFF,TGTGCCAGCAGCCCCGGGACTAGCGGGGGGGCCGACAATGAGCAGTTCTTC
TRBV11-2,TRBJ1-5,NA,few,CASSQGGEAQPQHF,TGTGCCAGCAGCCAAGGGGGAGAGGCACAGCCCCAGCATTTT
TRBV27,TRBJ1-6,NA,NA,CASSLLRPAEQGWLGSPLHF,TGTGCCAGCAGTTTACTCCGACCAGCTGAACAGGGTTGGTTGGGATCACCCCTCCACTTT
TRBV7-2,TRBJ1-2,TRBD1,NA,CASSLGQRGYGYTF,TGTGCCAGCAGCCTGGGACAGAGAGGCTATGGCTACACCTTC
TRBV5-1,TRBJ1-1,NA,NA,CASSYVTGNTEAFF,TGCGCCAGCAGCTACGTCACAGGGAACACTGAAGCTTTCTTT
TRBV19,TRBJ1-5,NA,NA,CASSRQTSNQPQHF,TGTGCCAGTAGTAGGCAAACTAGCAATCAGCCCCAGCATTTT
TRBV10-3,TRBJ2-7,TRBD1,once,CAIWSGTGHEQYF,TGTGCCATCTGGTCCGGGACAGGGCACGAGCAGTACTTC
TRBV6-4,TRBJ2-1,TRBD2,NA,CASSITSGRANEQFF,TGTGCCAGCAGTATCACTAGCGGGAGGGCCAATGAGCAGTTCTTC
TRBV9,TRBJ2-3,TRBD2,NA,CASGGLAGVDTQYF,TGTGCCTCCGGGGGACTAGCGGGTGTAGATACGCAGTATTTT
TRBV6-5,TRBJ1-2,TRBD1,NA,CASSYSRDRVNYGYTF,TGTGCCAGCAGTTACTCGCGGGACAGGGTGAACTATGGCTACACCTTC
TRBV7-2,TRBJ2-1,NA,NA,CASSLASDSRGYNEQFF,TGTGCCAGCAGCTTAGCTTCGGACTCCAGGGGTTACAATGAGCAGTTCTTC
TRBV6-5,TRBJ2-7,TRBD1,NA,CASSTPTGSSYEQYF,TGTGCCAGCAGTACCCCGACAGGGAGCTCCTACGAGCAGTACTTC
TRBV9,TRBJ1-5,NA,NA,CASSVGQGGNQPQHF,TGTGCCAGCAGCGTAGGGCAGGGTGGCAATCAGCCCCAGCATTTT